This T cell receptor (beta chain) was captured by sequencing in a study of blood T cell repertoires in COVID-19 (dated by TCRdb to 2018 to 2020). Looking at the study overall: Collaborator samples came from the United States, Italy and Spain and covered acute and convalescent phases of COVID-19. The material from the prospective study consisted of cDNA or gDNA derived from T cells, B-cell-depleted T cells, or PBMCs. Subjects who had been exposed to COVID-19, were actively infected with it, or had recovered from it provided the deeply sampled blood TCRbeta repertoires that made up the dataset. The repertoires were released in a freely available public database meant as a resource for research on the immune response to SARS-CoV-2. The samples were drawn from two sources: the first 160 participants of the ongoing ImmuneRACE study, and over 1,000 subjects contributed by 6 global collaborators. Nearly every sample came with metadata listing a de-identified subject ID, COVID-19 status, age in years and sex. HLA class I and class II types, where available, came from metadata supplied by the sample provider rather than from assay-based typing.

The immunoSEQ Assay, a bias-controlled multiplex PCR, was used to amplify TCRbeta CDR3 regions from genomic DNA. The paper's processing steps were these. Within the assay, amplification of reference gene primers was used to estimate how many nucleated cells each sample contained. Sequence reads were collapsed and filtered to measure the absolute abundance of every unique TCRbeta CDR3 rearrangement. Productive Simpson clonality was computed per sample as the square root of Simpson's diversity index over productive rearrangements. TCRdb carries this immuneACCESS record with in-frame sequences only. Its versions omit some clonotypes, under half of them owing to an unresolved V gene in the studies checked, with the rest unexplained. The V and J calls and the clone size are those of that table, but D and trimming were determined from the DNA. The sample table shows approximately 210,000 clones, and around four fifths are seen once. In total, the top ten clones hold roughly 8.8% of the sample.

From the cysteine up to the phenylalanine, the CDR3 has a length of 15 residues. Only the CDR3 region is kept as DNA, spanning 45 bases read in frame from base 1. The germline V gene (reference sequence) sets CDR1 to LGHDT and CDR2 to YNNKEL. V lost 3 bases and J lost 9 bases, and the count of bases not matched to a germline gene is 8. Paper-wide results and their limitations: Clinical and demographic metadata were provided uncurated, with the amount varying by source and participant.

Each collaborating institution followed its own protocols to collect whole blood in K2EDTA tubes. For TCRbeta analysis, collaborators shipped samples as frozen whole blood, isolated PBMCs, or DNA extracted from either of those sample types. A remark on this clone: Its antigen remains unidentified. Base quality data are lacking; no much larger clone is found one base away.

The source is a woman aged 50 to 65 with acute or convalescent COVID-19. Sample: peripheral blood. Recombination connected TRBV3-1 (or the pseudogene TRBV3-2) to TRBJ2-1, with TRBD1 identical over 10 junction bases. The nucleotides are TGTGCCAGCAGCCAGGGACAGGGGAAACGTCGTGAGCAGTTCTTC. It specifies CASSQGQGKRREQFF.